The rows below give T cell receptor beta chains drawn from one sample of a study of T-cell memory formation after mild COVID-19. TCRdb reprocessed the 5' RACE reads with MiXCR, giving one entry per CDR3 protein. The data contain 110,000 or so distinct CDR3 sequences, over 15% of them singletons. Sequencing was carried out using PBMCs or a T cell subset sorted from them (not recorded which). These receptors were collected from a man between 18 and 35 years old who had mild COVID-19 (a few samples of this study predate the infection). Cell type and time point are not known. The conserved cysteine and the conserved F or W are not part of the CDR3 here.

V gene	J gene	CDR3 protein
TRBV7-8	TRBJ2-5	ASSLSGGGLAGYKTQY
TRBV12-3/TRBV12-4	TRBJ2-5	ASRLGQGQETQY
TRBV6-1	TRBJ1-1	ASTARGQLETF
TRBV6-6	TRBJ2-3	ASRERGGMADTQY
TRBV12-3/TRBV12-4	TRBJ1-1	ASSSPGGLNTEAF
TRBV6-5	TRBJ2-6	ASSYLQGASGANVLT
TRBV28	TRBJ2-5	ASSPGWGIETQY
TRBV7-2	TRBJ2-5	ASSLMVELGLTQY
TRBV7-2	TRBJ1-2	ASSLNRLGYGYT
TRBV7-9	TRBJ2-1	ASSSAVLANEQF
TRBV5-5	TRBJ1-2	ASSSEQGWRGYT
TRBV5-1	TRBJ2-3	ASSLMEGASTDTQY
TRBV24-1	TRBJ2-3	ATGTEHSTDTQY
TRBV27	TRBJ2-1	ASRGTGGVHEQF
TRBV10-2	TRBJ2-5	ASSESGSGGSQTQY
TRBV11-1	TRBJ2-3	ASSSRDRGTDTQY
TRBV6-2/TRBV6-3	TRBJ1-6	ASSYEVSYNSPLH
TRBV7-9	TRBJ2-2	ASSLDGLGTGELF
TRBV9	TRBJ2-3	ASSVGSGQGTDTQY
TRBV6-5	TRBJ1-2	ASSYSTVTGYT
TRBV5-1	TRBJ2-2	ASSLGQGHTGELF
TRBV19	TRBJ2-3	ASSILSVTDTQY
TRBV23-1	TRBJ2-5	ASSPHHRKETQY
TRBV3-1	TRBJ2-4	ASSQRDGENIQY
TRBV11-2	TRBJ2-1	ASRPGRGTMTEQF
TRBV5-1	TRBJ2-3	ASSLVGEDTQY
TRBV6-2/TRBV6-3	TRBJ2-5	ASRGLLGQETQY
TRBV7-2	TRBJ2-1	ASSLAGTSTHNEQF
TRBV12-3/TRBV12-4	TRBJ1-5	ASSLGGQPQH
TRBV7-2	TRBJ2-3	ASSPTGLAGGDTQY
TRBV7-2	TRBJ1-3	ASSLARPNSGNTIY
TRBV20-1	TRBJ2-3	SAREGGAPDTQY
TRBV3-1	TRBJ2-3	ASSPRGGRDTQY
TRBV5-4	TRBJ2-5	ASSRGGGGVETQY
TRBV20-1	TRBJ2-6	SASGPVSGANVLT
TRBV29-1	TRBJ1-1	SATWGQGSEAF
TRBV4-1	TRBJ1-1	ASSQDQGQAWTEAF
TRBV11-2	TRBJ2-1	ASSPVAASSYNEQF
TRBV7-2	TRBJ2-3	ASRVAGGTDTQY
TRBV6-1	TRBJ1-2	ASSALRGNGYGYT
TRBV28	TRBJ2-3	ASSLGSAGGTDTQY
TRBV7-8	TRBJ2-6	ASSLSRTGQMRASGANVLT
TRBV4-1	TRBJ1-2	ASSQVRLGGYT
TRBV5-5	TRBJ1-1	ASSLFGGQNTEAF
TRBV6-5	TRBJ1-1	ASRTGFRRTEAF
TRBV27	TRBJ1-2	ASSPRGAFGYT
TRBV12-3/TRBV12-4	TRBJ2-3	ASKVRNSIPTDTQY
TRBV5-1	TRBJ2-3	ASSLRGLAGGSDSTDTQY
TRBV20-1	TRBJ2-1	SALPTSGGATEQF
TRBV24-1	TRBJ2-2	ATSHGAYNTGELF
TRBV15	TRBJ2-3	ATSLGLAGPSTDTQY
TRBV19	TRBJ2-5	ASRNRDRETQY
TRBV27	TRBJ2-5	ASMALYQETQY
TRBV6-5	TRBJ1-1	ASSYDGNTEAF
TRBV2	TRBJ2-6	ASRNNPGKSSGANVLT
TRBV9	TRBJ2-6	ASSVGGTGANVLT
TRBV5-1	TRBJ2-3	ASSTGQNNPTDTQY
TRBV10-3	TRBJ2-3	AISGGKTLQEDTQY
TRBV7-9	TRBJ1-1	ASSLATVVPAF